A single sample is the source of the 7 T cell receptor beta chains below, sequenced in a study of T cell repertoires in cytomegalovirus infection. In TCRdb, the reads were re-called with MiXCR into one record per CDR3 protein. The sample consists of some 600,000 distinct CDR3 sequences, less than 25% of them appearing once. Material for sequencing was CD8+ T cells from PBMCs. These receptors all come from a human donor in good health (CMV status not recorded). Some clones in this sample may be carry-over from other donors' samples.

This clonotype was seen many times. CDR3 amino acids: CASSFGGDTEAFF. CDR3 nucleotide sequence: TGTGCCAGCAGCTTCGGGGGAGACACTGAAGCTTTCTTT. The rearrangement uses TRBV7-8 and TRBJ1-1; D might be TRBD1 (5 bases). The CDR3 runs 13 residues. The V end was cut by 3 bases, the J end by 3 bases, with 8 bases between. Germline V gene data show CDR1 as SGHVS and CDR2 as FQNEAQ.

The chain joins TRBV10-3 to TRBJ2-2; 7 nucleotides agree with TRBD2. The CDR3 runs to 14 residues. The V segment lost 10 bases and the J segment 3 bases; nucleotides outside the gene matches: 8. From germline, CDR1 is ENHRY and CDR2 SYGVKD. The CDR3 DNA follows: TGTGCCACCAGGAGCCGGGAGGACACCGGGGAGCTGTTTTTT. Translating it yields CATRSREDTGELFF.

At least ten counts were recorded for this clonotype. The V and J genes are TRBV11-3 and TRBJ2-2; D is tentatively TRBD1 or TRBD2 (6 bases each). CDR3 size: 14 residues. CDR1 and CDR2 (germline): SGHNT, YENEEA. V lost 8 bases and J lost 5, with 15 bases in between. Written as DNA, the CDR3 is TGTGCCAGCCGGGCCGGGGGCCGAACCGGGGAGCTGTTTTTT. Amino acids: CASRAGGRTGELFF.

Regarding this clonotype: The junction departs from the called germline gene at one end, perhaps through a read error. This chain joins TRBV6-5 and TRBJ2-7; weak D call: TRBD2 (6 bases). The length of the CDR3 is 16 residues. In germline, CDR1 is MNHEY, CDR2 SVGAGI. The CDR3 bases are TGTGCCAGCAGTTACTCGGTTAGCGGTAGCTCGTACGAGCAGAACTTC. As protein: CASSYSVSGSSYEQNF.

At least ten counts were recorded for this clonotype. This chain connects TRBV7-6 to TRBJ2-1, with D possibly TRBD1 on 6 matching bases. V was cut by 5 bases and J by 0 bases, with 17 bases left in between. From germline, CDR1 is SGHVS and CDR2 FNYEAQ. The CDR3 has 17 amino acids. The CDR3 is CASSLYPGHTSYNEQFF. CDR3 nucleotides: TGTGCCAGCAGCCTATATCCGGGACATACCTCCTACAATGAGCAGTTCTTC.

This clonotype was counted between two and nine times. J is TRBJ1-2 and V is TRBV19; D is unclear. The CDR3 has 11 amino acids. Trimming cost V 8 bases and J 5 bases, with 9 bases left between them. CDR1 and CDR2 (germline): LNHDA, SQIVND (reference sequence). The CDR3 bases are TGTGCCAGTCCGGGCCCGTATGGCTACACCTTC. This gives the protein CASPGPYGYTF.

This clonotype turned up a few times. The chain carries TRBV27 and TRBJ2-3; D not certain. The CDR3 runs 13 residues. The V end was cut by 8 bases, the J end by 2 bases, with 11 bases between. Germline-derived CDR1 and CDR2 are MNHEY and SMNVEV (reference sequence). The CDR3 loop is CASSVIFTDTQYF. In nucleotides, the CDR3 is TGTGCCAGCTCGGTTATTTTCACAGATACGCAGTATTTT.